This T cell receptor (beta chain) appears in the sequencing data of a study of shared clonotypes between healthy human individuals. A note on this clone: The antigen is undetermined.

Clones were read by immunoSEQ multiplex PCR, and TCRdb kept only the in-frame ones, dropping some. Of over a million clones in the sample, around 97% were seen once. Overall study results and limits: Compared with memory subsets, naive subsets generally had larger estimated richness.

The CDR3 covers 17 residues. Germline V gene lookup returns CDR1 SNHLY and CDR2 FYNNEI. V was cut by 2 bases and J by 3 bases, with 17 bases left in between. This TCR came from a man aged 25-45 years in good health. The rearrangement uses TRBV2 and TRBJ2-1; D possibly uses TRBD1 or TRBD2 (6 bases each). The specimen was naive CD4+ T cells sorted from blood. Subset: CD45RA+ positively selected. CDR3 amino acids: CASSETPSVGHYNEQFF. The CDR3 DNA is TGTGCCAGCAGTGAAACCCCTAGCGTGGGACACTACAATGAGCAGTTCTTC.